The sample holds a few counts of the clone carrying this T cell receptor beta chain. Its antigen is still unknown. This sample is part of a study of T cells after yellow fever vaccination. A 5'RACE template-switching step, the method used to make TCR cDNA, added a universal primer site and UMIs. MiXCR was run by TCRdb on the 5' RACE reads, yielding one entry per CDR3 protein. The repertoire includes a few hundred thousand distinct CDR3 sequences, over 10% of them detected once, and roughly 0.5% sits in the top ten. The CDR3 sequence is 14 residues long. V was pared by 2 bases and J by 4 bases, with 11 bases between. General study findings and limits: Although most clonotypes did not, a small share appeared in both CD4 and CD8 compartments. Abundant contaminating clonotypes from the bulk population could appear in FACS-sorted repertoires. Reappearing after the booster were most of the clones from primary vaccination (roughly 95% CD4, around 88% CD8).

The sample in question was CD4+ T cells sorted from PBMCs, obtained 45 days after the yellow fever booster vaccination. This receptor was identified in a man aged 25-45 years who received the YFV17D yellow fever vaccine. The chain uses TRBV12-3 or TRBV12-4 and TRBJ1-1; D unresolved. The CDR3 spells CASSLFEMVTEAFF. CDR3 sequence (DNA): TGTGCCAGCAGTTTATTCGAGATGGTCACTGAAGCTTTCTTT.